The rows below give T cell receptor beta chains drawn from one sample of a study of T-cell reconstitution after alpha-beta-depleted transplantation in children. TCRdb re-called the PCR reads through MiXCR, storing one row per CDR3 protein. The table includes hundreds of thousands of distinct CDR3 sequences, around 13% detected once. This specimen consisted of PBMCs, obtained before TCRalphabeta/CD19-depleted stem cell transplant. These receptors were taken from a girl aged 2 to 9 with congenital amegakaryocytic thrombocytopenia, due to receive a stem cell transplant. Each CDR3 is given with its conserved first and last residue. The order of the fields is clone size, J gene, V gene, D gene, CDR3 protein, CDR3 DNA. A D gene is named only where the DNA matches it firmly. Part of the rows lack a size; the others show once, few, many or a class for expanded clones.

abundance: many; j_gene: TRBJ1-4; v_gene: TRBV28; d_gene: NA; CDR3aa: CASSQPVGAATNEKLFF; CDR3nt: TGTGCCAGCAGTCAACCAGTCGGGGCGGCGACTAATGAAAAACTGTTTTTT
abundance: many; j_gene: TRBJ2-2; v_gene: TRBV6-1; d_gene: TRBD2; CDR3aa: CASRTSGSGTGELFF; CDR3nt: TGTGCCAGCAGAACTAGCGGGAGTGGGACCGGGGAGCTGTTTTTT
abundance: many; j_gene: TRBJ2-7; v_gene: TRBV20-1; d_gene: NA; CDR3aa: CSAPGVASEQYF; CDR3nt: TGCAGTGCTCCTGGGGTAGCCAGCGAGCAGTACTTC
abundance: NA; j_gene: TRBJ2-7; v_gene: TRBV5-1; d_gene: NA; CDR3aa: CASSIGTTSYEQYF; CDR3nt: TGCGCCAGCAGCATTGGGACAACCTCCTACGAGCAGTACTTC
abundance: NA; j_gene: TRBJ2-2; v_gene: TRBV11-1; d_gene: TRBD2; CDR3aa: CAILQSASGTLSTGELFF; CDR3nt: TGTGCCATCCTACAGTCGGCTAGCGGAACCCTGTCCACCGGGGAGCTGTTTTTT
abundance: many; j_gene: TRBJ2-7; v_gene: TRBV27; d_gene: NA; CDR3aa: CASSLRLYSYEQYF; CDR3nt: TGTGCCAGCAGTTTGAGGCTTTACTCCTACGAGCAGTACTTC
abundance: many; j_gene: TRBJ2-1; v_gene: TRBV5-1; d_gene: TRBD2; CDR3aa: CASSLGSSGPLSYNEQFF; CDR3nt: TGCGCCAGCAGCTTGGGGTCTAGCGGGCCTCTTTCGTACAATGAGCAGTTCTTC
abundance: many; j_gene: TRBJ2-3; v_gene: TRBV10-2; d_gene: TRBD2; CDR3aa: CASSGTSGRDTQYF; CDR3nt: TGCGCCAGCAGTGGGACTAGCGGGCGTGACACGCAGTATTTT
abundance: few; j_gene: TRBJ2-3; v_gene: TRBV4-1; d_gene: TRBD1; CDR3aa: CASSQGETGYTDTQYF; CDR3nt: TGCGCCAGCAGCCAAGGCGAGACAGGGTACACAGATACGCAGTATTTT
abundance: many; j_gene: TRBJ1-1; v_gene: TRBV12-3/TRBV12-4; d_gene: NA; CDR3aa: CASSLVAGVRPPQAFF; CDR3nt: TGTGCCAGCAGTTTGGTAGCCGGGGTCCGGCCGCCCCAAGCTTTCTTT
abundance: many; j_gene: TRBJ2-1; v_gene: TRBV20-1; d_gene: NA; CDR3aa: CSARDPRLGNNEQFF; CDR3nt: TGCAGTGCTAGAGATCCCAGACTAGGCAACAATGAGCAGTTCTTC
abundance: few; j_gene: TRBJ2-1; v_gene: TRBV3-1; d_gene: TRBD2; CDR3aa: CASSQDFAGAPAEQFF; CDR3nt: TGTGCCAGCAGCCAAGATTTTGCGGGAGCCCCCGCTGAGCAGTTCTTC
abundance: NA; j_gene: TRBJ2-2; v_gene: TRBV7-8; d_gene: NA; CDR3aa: CASSPSRRVESARREQFF; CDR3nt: TGTGCCAGCAGCCCGAGTCGCAGGGTAGAATCAGCTAGGAGGGAGCAGTTTTTT
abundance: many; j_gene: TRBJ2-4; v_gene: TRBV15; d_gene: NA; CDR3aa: CATSRGGLAKNIQYF; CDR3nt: TGTGCCACCAGCAGAGGGGGTCTAGCCAAAAACATTCAGTACTTC
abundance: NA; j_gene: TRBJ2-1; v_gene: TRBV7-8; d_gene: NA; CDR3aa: CASTHRREYNEQFF; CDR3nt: TGTGCCAGCACCCATCGGCGAGAGTACAATGAGCAGTTCTTC
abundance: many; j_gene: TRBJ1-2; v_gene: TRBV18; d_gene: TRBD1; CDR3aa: CASSRQGSYGYTF; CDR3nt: TGTGCCAGCTCGAGACAGGGCTCCTATGGCTACACCTTC
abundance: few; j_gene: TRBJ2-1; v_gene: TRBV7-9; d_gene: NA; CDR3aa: CASSHLRGGSSYNEQFF; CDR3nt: TGTGCCAGCAGCCACCTTCGCGGCGGTAGCTCCTACAATGAGCAGTTCTTC
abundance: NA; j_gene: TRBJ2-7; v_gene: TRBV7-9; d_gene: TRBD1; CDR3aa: CASSLAGQYWDDEQYF; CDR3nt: TGTGCCAGCAGCTTAGCGGGACAGTATTGGGACGACGAGCAGTACTTC
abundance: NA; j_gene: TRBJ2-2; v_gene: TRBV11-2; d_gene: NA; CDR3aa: CASSSGTPAGGLFF; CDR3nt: TGTGCCAGCAGCTCCGGGACCCCCGCGGGCGGGCTGTTTTTT
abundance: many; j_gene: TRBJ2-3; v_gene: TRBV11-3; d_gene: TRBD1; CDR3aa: CASSQGQGPDTQYF; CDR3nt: TGTGCCAGCAGCCAGGGACAGGGCCCAGATACGCAGTATTTT
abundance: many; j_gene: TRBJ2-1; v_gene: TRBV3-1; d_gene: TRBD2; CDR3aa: CASSQVLVTGGYNEQFF; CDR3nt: TGTGCCAGCAGCCAAGTCCTTGTCACGGGGGGCTACAATGAGCAGTTCTTC
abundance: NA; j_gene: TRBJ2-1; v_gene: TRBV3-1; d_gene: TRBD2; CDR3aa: CATTLRLALTISPEQFF; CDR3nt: TGTGCCACCACCCTAAGACTAGCGCTTACTATTTCGCCTGAGCAGTTCTTC
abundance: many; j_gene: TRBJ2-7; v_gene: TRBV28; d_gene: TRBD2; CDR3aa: CASSTPGLAGNYEQYF; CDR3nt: TGTGCCAGCAGTACCCCGGGACTAGCGGGGAACTACGAGCAGTACTTC
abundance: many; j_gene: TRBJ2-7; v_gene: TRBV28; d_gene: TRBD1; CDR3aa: CASSAGTGVSYEQYF; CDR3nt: TGTGCCAGCAGTGCCGGGACAGGGGTTTCCTACGAGCAGTACTTC
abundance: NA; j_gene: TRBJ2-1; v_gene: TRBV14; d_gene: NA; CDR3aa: CASSHATREQFF; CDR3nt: TGTGCCAGCAGCCACGCTACGCGTGAGCAGTTCTTC
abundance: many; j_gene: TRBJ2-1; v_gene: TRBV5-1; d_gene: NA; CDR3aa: CASRVYPPTSNEQFF; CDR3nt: TGCGCCAGCAGGGTATATCCCCCTACCTCCAATGAGCAGTTCTTC
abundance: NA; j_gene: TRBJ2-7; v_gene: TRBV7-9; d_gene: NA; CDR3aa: CASSFDKWEQYF; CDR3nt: TGTGCCAGCAGCTTTGACAAGTGGGAGCAGTACTTC
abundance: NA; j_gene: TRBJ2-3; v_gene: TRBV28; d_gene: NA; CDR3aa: CASSLGRWGTDTQYF; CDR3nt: TGTGCCAGCAGTTTGGGTCGATGGGGCACAGATACGCAGTATTTT
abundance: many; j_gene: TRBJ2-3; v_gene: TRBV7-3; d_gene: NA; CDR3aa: CASSQGRLGGTDTQYF; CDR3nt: TGTGCCAGCTCTCAGGGTAGGCTAGGAGGCACAGATACGCAGTATTTT
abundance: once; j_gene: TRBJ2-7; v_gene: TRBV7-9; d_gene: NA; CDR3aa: CAISRGLIYEQYF; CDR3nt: TGTGCCATCAGCCGTGGACTCATATACGAGCAGTACTTC
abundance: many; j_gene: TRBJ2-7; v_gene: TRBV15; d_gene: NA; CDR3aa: CATSRSRSDAYEQYF; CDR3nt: TGTGCCACCAGCAGATCAAGATCGGACGCCTACGAGCAGTACTTC
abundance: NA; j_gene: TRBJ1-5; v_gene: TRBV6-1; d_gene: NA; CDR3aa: CASSGPNSNQPQHF; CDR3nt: TGTGCCAGCAGTGGACCCAATAGCAATCAGCCCCAGCATTTT
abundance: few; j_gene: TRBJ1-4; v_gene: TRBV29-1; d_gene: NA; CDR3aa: CSAMTAALNEKLFF; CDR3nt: TGCAGCGCCATGACCGCGGCCCTTAATGAAAAACTGTTTTTT
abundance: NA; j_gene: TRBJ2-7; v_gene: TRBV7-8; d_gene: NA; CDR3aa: CASSLPPYEQYF; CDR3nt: TGTGCCAGCAGCTTACCCCCTTACGAGCAGTACTTC
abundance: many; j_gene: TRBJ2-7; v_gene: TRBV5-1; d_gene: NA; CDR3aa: CASSKETYEQYF; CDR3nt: TGCGCCAGCAGCAAAGAGACCTACGAGCAGTACTTC
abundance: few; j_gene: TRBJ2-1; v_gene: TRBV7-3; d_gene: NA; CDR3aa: CASSSLPGGHEQFF; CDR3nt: TGTGCCAGCAGCTCTTTGCCCGGGGGCCATGAGCAGTTCTTC
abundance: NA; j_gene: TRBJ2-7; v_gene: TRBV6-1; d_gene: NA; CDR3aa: CASVKQQFGEQYF; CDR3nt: TGTGCCAGCGTAAAACAGCAGTTTGGCGAGCAGTACTTC
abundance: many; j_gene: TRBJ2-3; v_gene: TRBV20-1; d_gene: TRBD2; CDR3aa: CSARSGREADTQYF; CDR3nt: TGCAGTGCTAGAAGCGGGAGGGAGGCAGATACGCAGTATTTT